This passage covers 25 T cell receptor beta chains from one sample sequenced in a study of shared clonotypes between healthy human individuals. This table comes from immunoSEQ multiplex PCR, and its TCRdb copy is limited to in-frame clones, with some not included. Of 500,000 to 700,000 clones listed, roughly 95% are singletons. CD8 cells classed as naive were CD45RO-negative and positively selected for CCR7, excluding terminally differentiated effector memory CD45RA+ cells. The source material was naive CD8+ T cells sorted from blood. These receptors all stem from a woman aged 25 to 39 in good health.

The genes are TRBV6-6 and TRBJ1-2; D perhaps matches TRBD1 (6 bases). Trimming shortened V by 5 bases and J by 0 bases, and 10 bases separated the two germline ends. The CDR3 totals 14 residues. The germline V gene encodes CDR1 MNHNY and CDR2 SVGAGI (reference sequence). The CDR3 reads CASSPWTANYGYTF. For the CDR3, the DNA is TGTGCCAGCAGTCCATGGACAGCTAACTATGGCTACACCTTC.

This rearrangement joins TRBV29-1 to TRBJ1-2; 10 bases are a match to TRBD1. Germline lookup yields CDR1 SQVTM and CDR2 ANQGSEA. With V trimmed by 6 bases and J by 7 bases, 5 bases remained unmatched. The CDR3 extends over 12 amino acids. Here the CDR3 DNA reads TGCAGCGTGGACAGGGGGGTTCTTGGCTACACCTTC. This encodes CSVDRGVLGYTF.

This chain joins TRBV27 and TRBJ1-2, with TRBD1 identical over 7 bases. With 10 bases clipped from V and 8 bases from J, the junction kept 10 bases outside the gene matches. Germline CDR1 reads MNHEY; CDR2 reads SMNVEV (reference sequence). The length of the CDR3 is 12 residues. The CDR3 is CATGDRWMGYTF. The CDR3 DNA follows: TGTGCCACCGGGGACAGATGGATGGGCTACACCTTC.

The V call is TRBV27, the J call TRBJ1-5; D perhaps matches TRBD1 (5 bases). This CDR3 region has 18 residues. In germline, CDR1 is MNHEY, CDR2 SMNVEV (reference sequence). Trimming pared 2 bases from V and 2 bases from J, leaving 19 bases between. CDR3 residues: CASSLMGGRTMGNQPQHF. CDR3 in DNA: TGTGCCAGCAGTTTAATGGGAGGGAGGACAATGGGCAATCAGCCCCAGCATTTT.

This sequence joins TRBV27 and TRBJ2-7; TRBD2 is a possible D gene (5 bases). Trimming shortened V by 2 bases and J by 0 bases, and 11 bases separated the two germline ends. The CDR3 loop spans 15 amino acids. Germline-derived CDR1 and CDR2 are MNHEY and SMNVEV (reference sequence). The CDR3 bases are TGTGCCAGCAGTTTAAGCCCCACTAGCTCCTACGAGCAGTACTTC. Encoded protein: CASSLSPTSSYEQYF.

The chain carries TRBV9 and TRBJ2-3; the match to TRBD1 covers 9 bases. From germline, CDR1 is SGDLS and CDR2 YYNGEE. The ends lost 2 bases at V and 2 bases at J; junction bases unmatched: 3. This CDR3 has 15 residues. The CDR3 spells CASSVTGGSTDTQYF. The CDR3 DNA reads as TGTGCCAGCAGCGTGACAGGGGGGTCCACAGATACGCAGTATTTT.

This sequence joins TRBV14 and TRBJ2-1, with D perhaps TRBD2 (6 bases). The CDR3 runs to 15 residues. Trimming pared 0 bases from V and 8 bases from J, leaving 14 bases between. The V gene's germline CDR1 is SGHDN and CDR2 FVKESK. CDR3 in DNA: TGTGCCAGCAGCCAAGATGGAGGGTTTCGGCATGAGCAGTTCTTC. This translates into CASSQDGGFRHEQFF.

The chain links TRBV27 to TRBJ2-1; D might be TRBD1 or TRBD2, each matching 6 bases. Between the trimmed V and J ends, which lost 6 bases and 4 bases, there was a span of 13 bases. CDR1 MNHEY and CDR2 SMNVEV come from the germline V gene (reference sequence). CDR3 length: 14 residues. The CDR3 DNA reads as TGTGCCAGCAGCGGGGGCTCGGCTTACAATGAGCAGTTCTTC. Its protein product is CASSGGSAYNEQFF.

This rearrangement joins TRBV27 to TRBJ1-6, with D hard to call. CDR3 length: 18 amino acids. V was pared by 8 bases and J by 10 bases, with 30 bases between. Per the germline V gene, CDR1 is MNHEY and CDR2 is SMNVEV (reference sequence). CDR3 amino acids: CASLVVVSPGSLGSPLHF. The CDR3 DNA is TGTGCCAGCCTCGTTGTTGTAAGTCCTGGCTCGTTAGGGTCACCCCTCCACTTT.

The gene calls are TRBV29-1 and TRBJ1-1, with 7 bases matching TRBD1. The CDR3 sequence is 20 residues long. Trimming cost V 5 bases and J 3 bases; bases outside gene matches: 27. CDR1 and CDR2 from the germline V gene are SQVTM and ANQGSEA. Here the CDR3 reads CSVITTGSRTGDGPYTEAFF. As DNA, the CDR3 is TGCAGCGTTATCACGACAGGGTCCCGTACAGGGGACGGTCCTTACACTGAAGCTTTCTTT.

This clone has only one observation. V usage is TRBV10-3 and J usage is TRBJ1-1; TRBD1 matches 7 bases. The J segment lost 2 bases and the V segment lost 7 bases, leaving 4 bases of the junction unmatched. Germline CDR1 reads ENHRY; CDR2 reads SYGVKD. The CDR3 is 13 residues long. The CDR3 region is CAIKGGLNTEAFF. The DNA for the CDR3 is TGTGCCATCAAAGGGGGCCTTAACACTGAAGCTTTCTTT.

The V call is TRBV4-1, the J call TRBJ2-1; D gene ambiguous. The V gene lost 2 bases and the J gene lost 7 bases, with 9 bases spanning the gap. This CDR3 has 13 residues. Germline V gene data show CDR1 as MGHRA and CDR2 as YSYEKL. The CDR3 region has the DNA TGCGCCAGCAGCCAAACCTGGAGTAATGAGCAGTTCTTC. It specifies CASSQTWSNEQFF.

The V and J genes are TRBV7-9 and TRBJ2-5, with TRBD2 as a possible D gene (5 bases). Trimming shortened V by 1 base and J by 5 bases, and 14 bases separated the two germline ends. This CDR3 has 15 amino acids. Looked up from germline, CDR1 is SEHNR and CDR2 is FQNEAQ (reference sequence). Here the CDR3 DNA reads TGTGCCAGCAGCTTAGAGGAGAGGACGGGGGAGACCCAGTACTTC. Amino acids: CASSLEERTGETQYF.

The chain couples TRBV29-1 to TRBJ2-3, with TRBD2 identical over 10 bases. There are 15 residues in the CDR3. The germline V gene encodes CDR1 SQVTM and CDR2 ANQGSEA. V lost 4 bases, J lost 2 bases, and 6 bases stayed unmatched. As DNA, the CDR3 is TGCAGCGTTGGAGGGACTAGCGAGAACACAGATACGCAGTATTTT. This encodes CSVGGTSENTDTQYF.

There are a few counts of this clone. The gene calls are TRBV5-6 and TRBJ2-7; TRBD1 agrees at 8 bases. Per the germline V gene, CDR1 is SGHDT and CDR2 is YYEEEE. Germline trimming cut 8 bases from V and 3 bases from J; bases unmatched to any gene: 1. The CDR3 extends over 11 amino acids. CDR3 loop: CASGTGYEQYF. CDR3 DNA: TGTGCCAGTGGGACAGGCTACGAGCAGTACTTC.

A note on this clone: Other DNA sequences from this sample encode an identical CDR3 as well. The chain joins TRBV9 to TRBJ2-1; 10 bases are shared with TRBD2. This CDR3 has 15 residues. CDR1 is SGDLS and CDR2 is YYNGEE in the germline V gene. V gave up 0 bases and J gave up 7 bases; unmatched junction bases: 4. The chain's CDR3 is CASSVASGRANEQFF. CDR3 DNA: TGTGCCAGCAGCGTAGCAAGCGGGAGGGCTAATGAGCAGTTCTTC.

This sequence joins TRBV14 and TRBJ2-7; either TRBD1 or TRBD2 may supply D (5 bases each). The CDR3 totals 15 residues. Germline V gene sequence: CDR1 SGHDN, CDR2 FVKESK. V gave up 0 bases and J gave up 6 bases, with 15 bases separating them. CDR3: CASSQDLGPLVEQYF. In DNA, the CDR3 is TGTGCCAGCAGCCAAGATCTGGGACCCCTGGTCGAGCAGTACTTC.

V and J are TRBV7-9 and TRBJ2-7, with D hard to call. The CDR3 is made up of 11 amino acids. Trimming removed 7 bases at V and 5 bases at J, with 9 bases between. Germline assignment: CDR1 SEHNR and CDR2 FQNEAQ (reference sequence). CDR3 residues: CASMVGHEQYF. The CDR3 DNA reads TGTGCCAGCATGGTAGGGCACGAGCAGTACTTC.

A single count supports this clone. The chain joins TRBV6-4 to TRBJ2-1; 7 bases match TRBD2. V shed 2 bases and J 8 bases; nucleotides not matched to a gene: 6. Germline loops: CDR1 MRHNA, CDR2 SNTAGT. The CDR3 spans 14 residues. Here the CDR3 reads CASSDGGSTYEQFF. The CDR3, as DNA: TGTGCCAGCAGTGACGGCGGGAGCACGTATGAGCAGTTCTTC.

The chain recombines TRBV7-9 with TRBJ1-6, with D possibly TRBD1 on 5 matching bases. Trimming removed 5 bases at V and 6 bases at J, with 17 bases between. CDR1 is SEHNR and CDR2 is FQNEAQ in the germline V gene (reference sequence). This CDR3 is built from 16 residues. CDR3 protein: CASSPAGGGANSPLHF. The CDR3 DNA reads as TGTGCCAGCAGCCCGGCGGGGGGAGGGGCTAATTCACCCCTCCACTTT.

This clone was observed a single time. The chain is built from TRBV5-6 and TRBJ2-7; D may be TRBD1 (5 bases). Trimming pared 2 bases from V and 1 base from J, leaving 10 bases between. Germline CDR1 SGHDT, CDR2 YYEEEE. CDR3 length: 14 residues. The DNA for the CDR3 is TGTGCCAGCAGCTTCAAAGACAGTTCCTACGAGCAGTACTTC. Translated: CASSFKDSSYEQYF.

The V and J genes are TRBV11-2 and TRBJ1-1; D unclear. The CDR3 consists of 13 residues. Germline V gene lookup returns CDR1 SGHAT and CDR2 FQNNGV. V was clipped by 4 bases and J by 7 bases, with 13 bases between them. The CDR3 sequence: CASSSGRTDEAFF. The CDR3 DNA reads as TGTGCCAGCAGCTCCGGCAGAACCGATGAAGCTTTCTTT.

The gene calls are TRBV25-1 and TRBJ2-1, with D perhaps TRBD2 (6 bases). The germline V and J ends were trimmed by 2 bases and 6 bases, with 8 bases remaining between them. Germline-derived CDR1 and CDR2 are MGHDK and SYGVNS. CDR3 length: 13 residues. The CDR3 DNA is TGTGCCAGCAGTGAACGGGGGATCAATGAGCAGTTCTTC. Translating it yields CASSERGINEQFF.

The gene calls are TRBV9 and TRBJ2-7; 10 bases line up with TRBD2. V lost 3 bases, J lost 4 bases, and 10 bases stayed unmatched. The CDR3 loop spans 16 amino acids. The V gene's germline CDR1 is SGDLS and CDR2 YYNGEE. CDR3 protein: CASSDASGRDLYEQYF. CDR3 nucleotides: TGTGCCAGCAGCGACGCTAGCGGGAGAGACCTGTACGAGCAGTACTTC.

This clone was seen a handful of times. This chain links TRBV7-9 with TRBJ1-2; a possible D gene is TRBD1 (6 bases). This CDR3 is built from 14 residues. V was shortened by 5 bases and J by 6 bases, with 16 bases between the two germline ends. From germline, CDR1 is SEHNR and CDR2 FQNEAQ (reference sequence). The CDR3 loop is CASSEAQGLDGYTF. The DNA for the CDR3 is TGTGCCAGCAGCGAAGCGCAGGGGCTGGATGGCTACACCTTC.